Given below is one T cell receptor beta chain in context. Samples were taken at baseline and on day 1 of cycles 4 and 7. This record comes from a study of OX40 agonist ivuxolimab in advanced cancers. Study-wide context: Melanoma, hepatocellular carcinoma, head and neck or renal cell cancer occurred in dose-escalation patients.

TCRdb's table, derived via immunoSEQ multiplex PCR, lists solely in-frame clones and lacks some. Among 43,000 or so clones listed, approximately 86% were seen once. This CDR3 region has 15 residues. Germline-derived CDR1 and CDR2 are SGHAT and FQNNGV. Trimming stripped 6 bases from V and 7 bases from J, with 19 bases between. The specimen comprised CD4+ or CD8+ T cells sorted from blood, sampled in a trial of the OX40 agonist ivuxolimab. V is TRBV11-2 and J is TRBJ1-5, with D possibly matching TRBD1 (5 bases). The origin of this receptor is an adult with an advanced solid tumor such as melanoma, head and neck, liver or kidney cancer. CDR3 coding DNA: TGTGCCAGCAGTACCACCGGGACGCCTGGACAGCCCCAGCATTTT. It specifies CASSTTGTPGQPQHF.